This is a list of T cell receptor beta chains from one sample in a study of cytomegalovirus exposure and HLA in healthy donors. Some clones are missing from TCRdb's copy, which holds only in-frame ones; the method was immunoSEQ multiplex PCR. The sample holds about 160,000 clones, around 67% seen once. Sequenced: PBMCs. All receptors derive from a woman in her late teens or twenties in good health and CMV-seronegative. The CDR3 runs from the conserved cysteine through the conserved F or W. The D gene is left open where the match is weak. Size is stated for part of the rows, as once, few or many counts, or as a class when the clone is expanded.

d_call clone_size j_call v_call cdr3_aa cdr3_nt
TRBD1 . TRBJ1-1 TRBV7-6 CASSVSGQGGITEAFF TGTGCCAGCAGCGTTTCGGGACAGGGAGGGATCACTGAAGCTTTCTTT
TRBD1 . TRBJ1-2 TRBV25-1 CASSVGQGHYGYTF TGTGCCAGCAGTGTTGGACAGGGCCACTATGGCTACACCTTC
. . TRBJ1-2 TRBV6-5 CASSSHAGDYGYTF TGTGCCAGCAGTTCCCACGCAGGCGACTATGGCTACACCTTC
. once TRBJ1-4 TRBV28 CASRPPGATNEKLFF TGTGCCAGCAGACCACCCGGGGCAACTAATGAAAAACTGTTTTTT
TRBD2 . TRBJ2-1 TRBV7-9 CASSLVRAGGPGEQFF TGTGCCAGCAGCTTAGTTAGGGCGGGAGGGCCAGGGGAGCAGTTCTTC
TRBD2 . TRBJ2-1 TRBV5-4 CASSLGTSSYNEQFF TGTGCCAGCAGCTTGGGGACTAGCTCCTACAATGAGCAGTTCTTC
TRBD1 medium-sized TRBJ1-6 TRBV5-1 CASSLTGGNSPLHF TGCGCCAGCAGCTTGACAGGGGGTAATTCACCCCTCCACTTT
. . TRBJ2-2 TRBV7-9 CASSLGTRGGTGELFF TGTGCCAGCAGCTTAGGGACAAGGGGAGGCACCGGGGAGCTGTTTTTT
. . TRBJ1-6 TRBV28 CASSSQQVYNSPLHF TGTGCCAGCAGTTCGCAACAGGTTTATAATTCACCCCTCCACTTT
. few TRBJ1-4 TRBV7-2 CASSLRTAEKLFF TGTGCCAGCAGCCTCCGGACTGCTGAAAAACTGTTTTTT
. . TRBJ2-5 TRBV28 CASSWRTRHQETQYF TGTGCCAGCAGTTGGCGGACACGGCACCAAGAGACCCAGTACTTC
TRBD1 few TRBJ2-7 TRBV6-5 CASSYGQGWGEQYF TGTGCCAGCAGTTACGGACAGGGCTGGGGCGAGCAGTACTTC